This T cell receptor (beta chain) came from a study of CD8+ T cells in alopecia areata. Looking at the study overall: After 6 to 18 months of tofacitinib, follow-up continued 6 months off drug.

Treatment indicated: oral pan-JAK inhibitor, 5-10 mg twice daily. Extracted RNA was reverse transcribed, and the resulting cDNA served as sequencing template. Assay used: immunoSEQ multiplex PCR; TCRdb lists only in-frame clones, some missing. The repertoire consists of approximately 300,000 clones, with nearly 60% occurring once and the leading ten covering approximately 2%. CDR3 length: 11 amino acids. V lost 3 bases and J lost 7, with 8 bases in between. In germline, CDR1 is DFQATT, CDR2 SNEGSKA (reference sequence). The table lists this clone with a few counts. The specimen was CD4+ T cells sorted from blood, collected at week 24, from a patient treated with tofacitinib. The sequence derives from a human donor with alopecia areata. V and J are TRBV20-1 and TRBJ2-3, with D possibly TRBD2 on 6 matching bases. The CDR3 region is CSASGGNTQYF. Here the CDR3 DNA reads TGCAGTGCTAGCGGAGGGAATACGCAGTATTTT.